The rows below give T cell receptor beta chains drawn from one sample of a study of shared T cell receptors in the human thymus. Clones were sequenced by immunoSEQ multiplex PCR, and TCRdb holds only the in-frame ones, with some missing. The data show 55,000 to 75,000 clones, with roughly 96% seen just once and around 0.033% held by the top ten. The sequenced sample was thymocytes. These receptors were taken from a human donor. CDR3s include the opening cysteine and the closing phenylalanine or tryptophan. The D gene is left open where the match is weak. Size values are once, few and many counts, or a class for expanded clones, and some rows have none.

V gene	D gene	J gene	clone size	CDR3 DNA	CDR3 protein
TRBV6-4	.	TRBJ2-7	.	TGTGCCAGCAGTGACTCCGCCCTAAAGCAGTACTTC	CASSDSALKQYF
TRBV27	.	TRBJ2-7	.	TGTGCCAGCAGTTTAGGGATTACCTACGAGCAGTACTTC	CASSLGITYEQYF
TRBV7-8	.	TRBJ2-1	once	TGTGCCAGCAGCTTAGCCATTTGGGGGGGGACAGGCCTACAATATGAGCAGTTCTTC	CASSLAIWGGTGLQYEQFF
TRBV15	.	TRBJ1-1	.	TGTGCCACCAGCAGAGTCTGGCCGAGCCAGACGAACACTGAAGCTTTCTTT	CATSRVWPSQTNTEAFF
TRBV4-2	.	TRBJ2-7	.	TGTGCCAGCAGCCCCCTCGTGGAGGCGGACTACGAGCAGTACTTC	CASSPLVEADYEQYF
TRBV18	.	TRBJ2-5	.	TGTGCCAGCTCACCACCGGGAGAGACCCAGTACTTC	CASSPPGETQYF
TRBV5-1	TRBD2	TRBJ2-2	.	TGCGCCAGCAGCTTTTGGACTAGCATCTCCGGGGAGCTGTTTTTT	CASSFWTSISGELFF
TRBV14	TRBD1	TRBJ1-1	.	TGTGCCAGCAGCCAAGTCCACCCCGACAGGGGAAGAGCTTTCTTT	CASSQVHPDRGRAFF
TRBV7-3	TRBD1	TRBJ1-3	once	TGTGCCAGCAGCTTAGCAGGGGGCCGTGGAAACACCATATATTTT	CASSLAGGRGNTIYF
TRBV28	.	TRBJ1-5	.	TGTGCCAGCAGTCCGCTTCTGTATCAGCCCCAGCATTTT	CASSPLLYQPQHF